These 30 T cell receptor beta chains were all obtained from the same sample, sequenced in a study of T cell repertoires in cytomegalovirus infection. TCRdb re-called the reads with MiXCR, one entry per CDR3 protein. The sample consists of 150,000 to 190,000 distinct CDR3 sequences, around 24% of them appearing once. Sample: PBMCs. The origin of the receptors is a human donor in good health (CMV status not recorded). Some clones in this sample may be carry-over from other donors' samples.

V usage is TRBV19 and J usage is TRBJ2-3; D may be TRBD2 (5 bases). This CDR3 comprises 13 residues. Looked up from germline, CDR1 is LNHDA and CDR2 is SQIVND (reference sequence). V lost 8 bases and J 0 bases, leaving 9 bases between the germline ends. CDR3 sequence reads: CASGRTSTDTQYF. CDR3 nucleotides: TGTGCCAGTGGACGGACTAGCACAGATACGCAGTATTTT.

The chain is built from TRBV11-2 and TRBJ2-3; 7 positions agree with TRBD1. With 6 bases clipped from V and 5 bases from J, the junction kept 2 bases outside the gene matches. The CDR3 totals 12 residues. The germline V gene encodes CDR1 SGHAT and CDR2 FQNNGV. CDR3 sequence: CASSAGGDTQYF. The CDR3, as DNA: TGTGCCAGCAGTGCAGGGGGAGATACGCAGTATTTT.

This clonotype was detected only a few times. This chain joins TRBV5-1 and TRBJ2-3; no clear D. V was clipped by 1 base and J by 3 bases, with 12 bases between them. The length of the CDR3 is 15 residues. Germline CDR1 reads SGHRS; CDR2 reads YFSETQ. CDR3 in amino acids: CASSLTTLRTDTQYF. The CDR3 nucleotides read TGCGCCAGCAGCTTGACTACCCTGAGAACAGATACGCAGTATTTT.

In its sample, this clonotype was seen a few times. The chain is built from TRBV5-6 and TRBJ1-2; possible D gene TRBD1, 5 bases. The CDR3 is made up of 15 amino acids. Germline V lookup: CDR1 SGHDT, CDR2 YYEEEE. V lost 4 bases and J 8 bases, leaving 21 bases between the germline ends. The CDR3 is CASSTDPEGMGGYTF. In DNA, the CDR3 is TGTGCCAGCAGCACTGACCCTGAGGGGATGGGAGGCTACACCTTC.

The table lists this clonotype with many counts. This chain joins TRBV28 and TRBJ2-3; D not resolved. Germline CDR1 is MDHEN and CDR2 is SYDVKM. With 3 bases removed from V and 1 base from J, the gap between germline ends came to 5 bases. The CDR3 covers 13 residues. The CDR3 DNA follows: TGTGCCAGCAGTTTGCTGGGCACAGATACGCAGTATTTT. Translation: CASSLLGTDTQYF.

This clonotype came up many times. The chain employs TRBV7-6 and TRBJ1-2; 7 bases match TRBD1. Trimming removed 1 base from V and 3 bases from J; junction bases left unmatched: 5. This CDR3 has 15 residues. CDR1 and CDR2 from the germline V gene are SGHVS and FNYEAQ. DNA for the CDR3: TGTGCCAGCAGCTTAGAGGAGGGGGCTTACTATGGCTACACCTTC. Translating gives CASSLEEGAYYGYTF.

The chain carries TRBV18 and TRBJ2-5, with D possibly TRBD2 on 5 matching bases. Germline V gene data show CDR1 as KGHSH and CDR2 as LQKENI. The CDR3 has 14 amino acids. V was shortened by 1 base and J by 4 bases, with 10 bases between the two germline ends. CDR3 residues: CASSPLGGRETQYF. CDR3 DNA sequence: TGTGCCAGCTCACCACTTGGTGGGAGAGAGACCCAGTACTTC.

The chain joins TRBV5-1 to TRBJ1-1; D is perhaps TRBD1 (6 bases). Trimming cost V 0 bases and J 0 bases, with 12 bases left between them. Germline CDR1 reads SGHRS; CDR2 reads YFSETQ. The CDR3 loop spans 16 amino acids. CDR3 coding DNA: TGCGCCAGCAGCTTGGATGCAGGGGCGGTGAACACTGAAGCTTTCTTT. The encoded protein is CASSLDAGAVNTEAFF.

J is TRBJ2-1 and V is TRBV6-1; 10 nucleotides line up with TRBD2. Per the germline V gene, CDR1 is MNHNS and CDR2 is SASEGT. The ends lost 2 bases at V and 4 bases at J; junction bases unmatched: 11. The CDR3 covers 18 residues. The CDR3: CASSELDPASGGYNEQFF. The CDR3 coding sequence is TGTGCCAGCAGTGAACTCGACCCCGCTAGCGGGGGTTACAATGAGCAGTTCTTC.

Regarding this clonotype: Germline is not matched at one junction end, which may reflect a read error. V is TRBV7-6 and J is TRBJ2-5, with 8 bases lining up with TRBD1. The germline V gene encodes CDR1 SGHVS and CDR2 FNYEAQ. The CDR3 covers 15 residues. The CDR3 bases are TGTGCTAGCAGCTTAGTTGGACAGGGTGGAGAGACCCAGTACTTC. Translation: CASSLVGQGGETQYF. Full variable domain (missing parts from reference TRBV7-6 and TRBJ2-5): GAGVSQSPRYKVTKRGQDVALRCDPISGHVSLYWYRQALGQGPEFLTYFNYEAQQDKSGLPNDRFSAERPEGSISTLTIQRTEQRDSAMYRCASSLVGQGGETQYFGPGTRLLVL.

CDR3 in DNA: TGCAGCGTTGAGGGGCGTGGGGACAGGGGGCTTGCTGAGCAGTTCTTC. Translating it yields CSVEGRGDRGLAEQFF. J is TRBJ2-1 and V is TRBV29-1; 12 bases are shared with TRBD1. Germline loops: CDR1 SQVTM, CDR2 ANQGSEA. V dropped 3 bases and J dropped 9; count of bases not matched to a gene: 12. The length of the CDR3 is 16 residues.

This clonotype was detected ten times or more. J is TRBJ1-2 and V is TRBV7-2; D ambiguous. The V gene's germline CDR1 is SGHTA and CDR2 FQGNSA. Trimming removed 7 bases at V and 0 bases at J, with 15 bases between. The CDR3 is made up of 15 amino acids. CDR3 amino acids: CASNPTPSSNYGYTF. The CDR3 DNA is TGTGCCAGCAACCCGACGCCCAGTTCTAACTATGGCTACACCTTC.

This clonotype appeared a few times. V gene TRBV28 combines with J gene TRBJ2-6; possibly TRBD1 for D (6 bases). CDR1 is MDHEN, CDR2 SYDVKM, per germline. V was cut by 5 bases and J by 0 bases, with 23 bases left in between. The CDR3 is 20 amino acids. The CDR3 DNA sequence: TGTGCCAGCAGTGCTCCCGGCAGGGGCCAAGGAGTCTCTGGGGCCAACGTCCTGACTTTC. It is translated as CASSAPGRGQGVSGANVLTF. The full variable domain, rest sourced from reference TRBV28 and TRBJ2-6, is DVKVTQSSRYLVKRTGEKVFLECVQDMDHENMFWYRQDPGLGLRLIYFSYDVKMKEKGDIPEGYSVSREKKERFSLILESASTNQTSMYLCASSAPGRGQGVSGANVLTFGAGSRLTVL.

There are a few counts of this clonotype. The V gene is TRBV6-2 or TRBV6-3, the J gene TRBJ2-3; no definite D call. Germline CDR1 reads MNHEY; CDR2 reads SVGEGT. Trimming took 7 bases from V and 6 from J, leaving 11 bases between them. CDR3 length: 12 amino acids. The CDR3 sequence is CASKDALDTQYF. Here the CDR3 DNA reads TGTGCCAGCAAGGACGCACTGGATACGCAGTATTTT.

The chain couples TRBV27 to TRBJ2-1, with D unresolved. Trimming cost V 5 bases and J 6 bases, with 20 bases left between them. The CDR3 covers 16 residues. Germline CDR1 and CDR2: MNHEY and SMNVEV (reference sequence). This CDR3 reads CASSPLWAGDLNEQFF. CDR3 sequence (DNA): TGTGCCAGCAGTCCGTTATGGGCAGGCGACCTCAATGAGCAGTTCTTC.

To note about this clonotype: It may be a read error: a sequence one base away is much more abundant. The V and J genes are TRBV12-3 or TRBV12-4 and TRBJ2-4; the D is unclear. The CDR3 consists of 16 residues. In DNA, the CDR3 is TGTGCCAGCAGTCCTGCCTCATCACGGGCCAAAAACATTCATTACTTC. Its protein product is CASSPASSRAKNIHYF.

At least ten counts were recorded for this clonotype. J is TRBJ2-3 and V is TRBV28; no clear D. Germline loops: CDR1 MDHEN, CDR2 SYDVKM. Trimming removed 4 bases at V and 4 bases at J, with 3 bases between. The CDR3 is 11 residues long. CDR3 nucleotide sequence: TGTGCCAGCAGTTCCCCAGATACGCAGTATTTT. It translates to CASSSPDTQYF. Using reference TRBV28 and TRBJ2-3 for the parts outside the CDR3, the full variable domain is DVKVTQSSRYLVKRTGEKVFLECVQDMDHENMFWYRQDPGLGLRLIYFSYDVKMKEKGDIPEGYSVSREKKERFSLILESASTNQTSMYLCASSSPDTQYFGPGTRLTVL.

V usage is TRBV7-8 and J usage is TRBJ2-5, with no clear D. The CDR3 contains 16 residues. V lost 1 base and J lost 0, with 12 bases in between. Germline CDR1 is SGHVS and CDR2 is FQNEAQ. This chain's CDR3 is CASSLEASWYQETQYF. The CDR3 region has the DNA TGTGCCAGCAGCTTAGAGGCCTCCTGGTACCAAGAGACCCAGTACTTC.

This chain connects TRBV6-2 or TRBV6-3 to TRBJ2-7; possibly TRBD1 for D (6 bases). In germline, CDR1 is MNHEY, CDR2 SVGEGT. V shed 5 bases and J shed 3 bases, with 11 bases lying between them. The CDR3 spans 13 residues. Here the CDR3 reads CASSTPGHYEQYF. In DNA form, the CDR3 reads TGTGCCAGCAGTACACCGGGACACTACGAGCAGTACTTC.

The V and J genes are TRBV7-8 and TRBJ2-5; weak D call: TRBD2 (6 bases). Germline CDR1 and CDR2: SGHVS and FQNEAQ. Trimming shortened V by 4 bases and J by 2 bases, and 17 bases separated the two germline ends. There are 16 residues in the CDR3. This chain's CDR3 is CASSSTPTGGQETQYF. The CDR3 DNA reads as TGTGCCAGCAGCTCGACCCCAACAGGAGGGCAAGAGACCCAGTACTTC. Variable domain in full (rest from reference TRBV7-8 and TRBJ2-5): GAGVSQSPRYKVAKRGQDVALRCDPISGHVSLFWYQQALGQGPEFLTYFQNEAQLDKSGLPSDRFFAERPEGSVSTLKIQRTQQEDSAVYLCASSSTPTGGQETQYFGPGTRLLVL.

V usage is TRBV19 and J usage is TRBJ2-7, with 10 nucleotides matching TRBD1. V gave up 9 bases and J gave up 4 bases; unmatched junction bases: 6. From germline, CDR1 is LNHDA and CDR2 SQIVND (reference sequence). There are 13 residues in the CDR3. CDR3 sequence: CASARQGAYEQYF. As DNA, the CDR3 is TGTGCCAGCGCGCGACAGGGGGCTTACGAGCAGTACTTC.

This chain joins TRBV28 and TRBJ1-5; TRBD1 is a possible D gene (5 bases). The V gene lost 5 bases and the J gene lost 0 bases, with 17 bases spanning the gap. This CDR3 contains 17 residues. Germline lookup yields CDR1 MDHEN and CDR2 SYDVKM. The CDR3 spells CASSAARQFYSNQPQHF. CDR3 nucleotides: TGTGCCAGCAGTGCCGCTAGACAGTTTTATAGCAATCAGCCCCAGCATTTT.

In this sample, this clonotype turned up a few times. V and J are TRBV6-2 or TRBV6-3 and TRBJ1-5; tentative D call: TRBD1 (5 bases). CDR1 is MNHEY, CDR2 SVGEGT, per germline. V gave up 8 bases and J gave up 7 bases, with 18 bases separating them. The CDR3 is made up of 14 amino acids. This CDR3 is CASCSGGGRQPQHF. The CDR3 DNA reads TGTGCCAGCTGCAGTGGCGGGGGTCGGCAGCCCCAGCATTTT.

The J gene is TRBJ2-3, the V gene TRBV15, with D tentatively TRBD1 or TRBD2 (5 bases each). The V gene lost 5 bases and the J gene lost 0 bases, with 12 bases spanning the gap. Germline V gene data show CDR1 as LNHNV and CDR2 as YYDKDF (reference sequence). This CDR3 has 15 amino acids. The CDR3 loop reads CATSLTGLSTDTQYF. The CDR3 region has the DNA TGTGCCACCAGCCTTACAGGACTGAGCACAGATACGCAGTATTTT.

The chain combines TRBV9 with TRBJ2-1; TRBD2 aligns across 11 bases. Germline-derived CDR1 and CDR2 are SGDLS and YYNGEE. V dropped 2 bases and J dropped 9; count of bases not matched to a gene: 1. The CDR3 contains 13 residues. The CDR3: CASSVTSGSEQFF. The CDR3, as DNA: TGTGCCAGCAGCGTTACTAGCGGGAGTGAGCAGTTCTTC.

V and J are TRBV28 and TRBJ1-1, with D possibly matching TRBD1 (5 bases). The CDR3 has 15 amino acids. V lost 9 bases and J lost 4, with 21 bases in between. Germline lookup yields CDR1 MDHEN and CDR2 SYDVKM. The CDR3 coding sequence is TGTGCCAGTCGAATCAGGGATCGTCTTGGCACTGAAGCTTTCTTT. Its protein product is CASRIRDRLGTEAFF.

The CDR3 region is CASDQTRTGGRVEQFF. CDR3 DNA: TGTGCCAGCGACCAGACGAGGACAGGGGGCAGGGTTGAGCAGTTCTTC. This chain uses TRBV28 with TRBJ2-1; TRBD1 aligns across 11 bases. V gave up 8 bases and J gave up 9 bases; unmatched junction bases: 15. Germline V gene data show CDR1 as MDHEN and CDR2 as SYDVKM. This CDR3 spans 16 amino acids. The full variable domain, in which reference TRBV28 and TRBJ2-1 provide the parts outside the CDR3, is DVKVTQSSRYLVKRTGEKVFLECVQDMDHENMFWYRQDPGLGLRLIYFSYDVKMKEKGDIPEGYSVSREKKERFSLILESASTNQTSMYLCASDQTRTGGRVEQFFGPGTRLTVL.

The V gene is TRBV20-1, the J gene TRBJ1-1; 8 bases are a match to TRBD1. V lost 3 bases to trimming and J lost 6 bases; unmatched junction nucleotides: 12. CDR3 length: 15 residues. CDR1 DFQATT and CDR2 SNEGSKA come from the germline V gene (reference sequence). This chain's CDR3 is CSASRRRTGKSEAFF. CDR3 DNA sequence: TGCAGTGCTAGCCGCCGAAGGACAGGGAAGTCTGAAGCTTTCTTT.

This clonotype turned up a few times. The CDR3: CASSPTRTGLNEQFF. CDR3 nucleotides: TGTGCCAGCAGTCCGACAAGGACAGGCCTCAATGAGCAGTTCTTC. The chain couples TRBV6-5 to TRBJ2-1; 7 nucleotides agree with TRBD1. The CDR3 has 15 amino acids. J lost 6 bases, V lost 5 bases, and 10 bases had no gene match. Germline-derived CDR1 and CDR2 are MNHEY and SVGAGI.

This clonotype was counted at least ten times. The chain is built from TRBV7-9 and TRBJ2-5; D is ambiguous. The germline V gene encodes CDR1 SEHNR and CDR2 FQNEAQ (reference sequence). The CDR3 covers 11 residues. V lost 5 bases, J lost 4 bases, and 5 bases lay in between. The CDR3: CASSETETQYF. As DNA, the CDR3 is TGTGCCAGCAGCGAAACAGAGACCCAGTACTTC.